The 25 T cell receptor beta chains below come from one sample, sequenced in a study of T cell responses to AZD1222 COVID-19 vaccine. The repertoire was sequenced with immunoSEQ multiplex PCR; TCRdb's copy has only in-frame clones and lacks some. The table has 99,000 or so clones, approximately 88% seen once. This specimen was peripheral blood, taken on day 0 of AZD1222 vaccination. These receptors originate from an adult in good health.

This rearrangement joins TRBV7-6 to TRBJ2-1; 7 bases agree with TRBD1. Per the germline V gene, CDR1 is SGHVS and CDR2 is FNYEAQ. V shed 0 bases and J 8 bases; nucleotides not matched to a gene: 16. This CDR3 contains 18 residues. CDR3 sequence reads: CASSLAALARTGNDEQFF. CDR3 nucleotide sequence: TGTGCCAGCAGCTTAGCCGCTCTGGCCAGGACAGGTAACGATGAGCAGTTCTTC.

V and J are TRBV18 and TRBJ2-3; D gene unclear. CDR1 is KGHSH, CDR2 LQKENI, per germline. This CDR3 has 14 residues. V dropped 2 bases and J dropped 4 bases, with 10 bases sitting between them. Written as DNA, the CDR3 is TGTGCCAGCTCACCATTTAGAAGTGCAGATACGCAGTATTTT. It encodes CASSPFRSADTQYF.

The CDR3 nucleotides read TGTGCCAGCTCAACAGTTACGGGGAACCAGCCCCAGCATTTT. This codes for CASSTVTGNQPQHF. The V and J genes are TRBV18 and TRBJ1-5; D call uncertain. Germline assignment: CDR1 KGHSH and CDR2 LQKENI. The CDR3 consists of 14 residues. V dropped 5 bases and J dropped 7 bases, with 15 bases sitting between them.

CDR3 protein: CASSVESRSGELFF. The CDR3 DNA reads TGTGCCAGCAGCGTAGAATCGCGGTCCGGGGAGCTGTTTTTT. The chain uses TRBV9 and TRBJ2-2; D is ambiguous. With 0 bases removed from V and 6 bases from J, the gap between germline ends came to 9 bases. Germline CDR1 is SGDLS and CDR2 is YYNGEE. The CDR3 is 14 amino acids.

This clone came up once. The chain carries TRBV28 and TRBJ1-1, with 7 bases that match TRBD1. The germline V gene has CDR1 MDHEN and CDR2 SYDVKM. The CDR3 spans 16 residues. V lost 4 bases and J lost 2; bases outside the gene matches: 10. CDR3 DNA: TGTGCCAGCAGTTCCAGGGGGGTACTTGGAAACACTGAAGCTTTCTTT. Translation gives CASSSRGVLGNTEAFF.

The CDR3 protein is CASKQEGSGNTEAFF. The CDR3 coding sequence is TGTGCCAGCAAACAAGAGGGGTCAGGGAACACTGAAGCTTTCTTT. V is TRBV2 and J is TRBJ1-1; a weak D match, TRBD1 (5 bases). The CDR3 is 15 amino acids. V shed 7 bases and J shed 1 base, with 16 bases lying between them. Germline lookup yields CDR1 SNHLY and CDR2 FYNNEI.

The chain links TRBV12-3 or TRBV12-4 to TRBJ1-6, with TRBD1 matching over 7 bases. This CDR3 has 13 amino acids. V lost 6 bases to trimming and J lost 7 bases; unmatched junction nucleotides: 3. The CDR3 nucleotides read TGTGCCAGCAGCCGACAGGGAAATTCACCCCTCCACTTT. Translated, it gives CASSRQGNSPLHF.

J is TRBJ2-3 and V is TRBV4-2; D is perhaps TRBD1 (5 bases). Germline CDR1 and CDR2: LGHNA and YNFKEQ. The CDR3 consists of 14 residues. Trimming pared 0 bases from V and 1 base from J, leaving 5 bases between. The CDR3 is CASSQEGGTDTQYF. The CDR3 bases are TGTGCCAGCAGCCAAGAAGGGGGCACAGATACGCAGTATTTT.

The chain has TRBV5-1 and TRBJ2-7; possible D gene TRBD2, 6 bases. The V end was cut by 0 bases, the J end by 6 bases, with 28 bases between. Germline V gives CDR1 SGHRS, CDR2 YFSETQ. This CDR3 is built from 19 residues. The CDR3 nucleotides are TGCGCCAGCAGCTTGGCCGCGGGAAGCGGACCCGGTAAGGCCGTCGAGCAGTACTTC. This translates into CASSLAAGSGPGKAVEQYF.

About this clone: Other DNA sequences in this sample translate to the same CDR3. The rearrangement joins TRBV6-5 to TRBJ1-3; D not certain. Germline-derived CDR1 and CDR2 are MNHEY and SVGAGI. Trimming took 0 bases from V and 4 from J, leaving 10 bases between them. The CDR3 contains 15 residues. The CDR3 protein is CASSYSGGTGNTIYF. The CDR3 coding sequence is TGTGCCAGCAGTTACTCGGGAGGAACCGGAAACACCATATATTTT.

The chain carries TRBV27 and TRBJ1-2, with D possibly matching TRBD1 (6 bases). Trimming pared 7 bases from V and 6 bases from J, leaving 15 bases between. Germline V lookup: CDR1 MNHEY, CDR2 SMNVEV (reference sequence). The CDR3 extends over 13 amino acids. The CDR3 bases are TGTGCCAGCACCGACTGGGGGGCGGATGGCTACACCTTC. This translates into CASTDWGADGYTF.

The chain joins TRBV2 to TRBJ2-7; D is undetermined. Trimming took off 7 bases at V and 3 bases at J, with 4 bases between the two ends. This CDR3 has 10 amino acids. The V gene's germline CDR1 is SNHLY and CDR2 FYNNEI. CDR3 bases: TGTGCCAGCACCCTCTACGAGCAGTACTTC. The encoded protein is CASTLYEQYF.

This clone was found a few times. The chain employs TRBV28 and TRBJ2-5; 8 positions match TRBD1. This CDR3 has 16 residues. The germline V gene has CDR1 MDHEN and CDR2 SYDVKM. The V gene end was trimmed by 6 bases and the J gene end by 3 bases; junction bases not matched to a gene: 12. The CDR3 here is CASRNLQGVREETQYF. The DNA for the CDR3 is TGTGCCAGCAGAAACCTACAGGGGGTTCGGGAAGAGACCCAGTACTTC.

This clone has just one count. In nucleotides, the CDR3 is TGTGCCAGCAGCGTAGGGGACAGGGCCAATTCACCCCTCCACTTT. As protein: CASSVGDRANSPLHF. The chain combines TRBV9 with TRBJ1-6, with TRBD1 matching 9 bases. The germline V gene has CDR1 SGDLS and CDR2 YYNGEE. This CDR3 comprises 15 residues. J gave up 7 bases and V 0 bases, and 2 bases lay outside the gene matches.

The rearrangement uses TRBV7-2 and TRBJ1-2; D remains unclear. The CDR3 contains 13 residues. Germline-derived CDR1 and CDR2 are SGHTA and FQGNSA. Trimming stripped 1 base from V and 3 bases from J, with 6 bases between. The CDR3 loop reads CASSLDGDYGYTF. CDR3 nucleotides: TGTGCCAGCAGCTTAGACGGGGACTATGGCTACACCTTC. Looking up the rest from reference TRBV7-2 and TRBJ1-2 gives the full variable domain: GAGVSQSPSNKVTEKGKDVELRCDPISGHTALYWYRQSLGQGLEFLIYFQGNSAPDKSGLPSDRFSAERTGGSVSTLTIQRTQQEDSAVYLCASSLDGDYGYTFGSGTRLTVV.

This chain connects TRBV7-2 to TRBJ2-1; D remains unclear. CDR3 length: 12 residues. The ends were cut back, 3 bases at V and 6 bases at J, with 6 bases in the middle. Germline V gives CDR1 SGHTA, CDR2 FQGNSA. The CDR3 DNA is TGTGCCAGCAGCTTTAAAGGCAATGAGCAGTTCTTC. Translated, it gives CASSFKGNEQFF.

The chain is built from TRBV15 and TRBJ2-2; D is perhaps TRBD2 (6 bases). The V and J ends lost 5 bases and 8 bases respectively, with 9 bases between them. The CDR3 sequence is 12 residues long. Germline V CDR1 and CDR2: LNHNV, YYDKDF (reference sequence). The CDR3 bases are TGTGCCACCAGCCGTCGGGGGGGGGAGCTGTTTTTT. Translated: CATSRRGGELFF.

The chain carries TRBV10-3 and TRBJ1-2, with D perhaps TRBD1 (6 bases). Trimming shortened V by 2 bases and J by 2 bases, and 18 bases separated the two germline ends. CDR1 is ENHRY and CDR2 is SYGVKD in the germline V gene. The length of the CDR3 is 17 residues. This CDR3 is CAISEPTLNRVNYGYTF. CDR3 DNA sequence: TGTGCCATCAGTGAGCCGACCCTGAACAGGGTCAACTATGGCTACACCTTC.

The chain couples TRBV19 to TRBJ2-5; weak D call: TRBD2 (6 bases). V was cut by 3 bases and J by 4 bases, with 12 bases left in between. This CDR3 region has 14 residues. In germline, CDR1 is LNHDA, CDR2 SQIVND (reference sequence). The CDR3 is CASSIRGARETQYF. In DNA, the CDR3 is TGTGCCAGTAGTATTCGCGGGGCCCGAGAGACCCAGTACTTC.

This CDR3 is CATSELGTGGDYGYTF. The CDR3 DNA reads TGTGCCACCAGTGAACTTGGGACAGGGGGCGACTATGGCTACACCTTC. V and J are TRBV24-1 and TRBJ1-2; 12 bases fit TRBD1. Germline V lookup: CDR1 KGHDR, CDR2 SFDVKD. This CDR3 contains 16 residues. Unmatched junction bases numbered 5, after V lost 4 bases and J lost 3 bases.

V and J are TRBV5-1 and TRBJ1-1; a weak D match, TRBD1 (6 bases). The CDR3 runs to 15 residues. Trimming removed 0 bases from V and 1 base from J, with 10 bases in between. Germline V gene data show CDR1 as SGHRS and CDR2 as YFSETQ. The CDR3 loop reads CASSLVGARNTEAFF. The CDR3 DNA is TGCGCCAGCAGCTTGGTGGGGGCTCGGAACACTGAAGCTTTCTTT.

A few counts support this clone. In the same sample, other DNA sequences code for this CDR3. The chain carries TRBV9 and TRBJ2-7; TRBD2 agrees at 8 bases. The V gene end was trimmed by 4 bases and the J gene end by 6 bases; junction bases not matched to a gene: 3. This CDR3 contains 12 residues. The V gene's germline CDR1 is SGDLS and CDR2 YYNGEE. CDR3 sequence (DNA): TGTGCCAGCAGCCCCGGGGGGGCCGAGCAGTACTTC. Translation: CASSPGGAEQYF.

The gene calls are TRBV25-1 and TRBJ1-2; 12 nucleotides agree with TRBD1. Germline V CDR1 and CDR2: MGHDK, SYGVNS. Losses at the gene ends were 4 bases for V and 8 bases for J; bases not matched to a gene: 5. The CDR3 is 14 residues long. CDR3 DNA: TGTGCCAGCAGTGCGCCGGGACAGGGGGCCGGCTACACCTTC. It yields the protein CASSAPGQGAGYTF.

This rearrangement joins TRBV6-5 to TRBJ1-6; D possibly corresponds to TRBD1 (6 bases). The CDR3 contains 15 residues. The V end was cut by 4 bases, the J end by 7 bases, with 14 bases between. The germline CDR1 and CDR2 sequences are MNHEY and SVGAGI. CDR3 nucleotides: TGTGCCAGCAGTTTGGCACAGGGCGAAAATTCACCCCTCCACTTT. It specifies CASSLAQGENSPLHF.

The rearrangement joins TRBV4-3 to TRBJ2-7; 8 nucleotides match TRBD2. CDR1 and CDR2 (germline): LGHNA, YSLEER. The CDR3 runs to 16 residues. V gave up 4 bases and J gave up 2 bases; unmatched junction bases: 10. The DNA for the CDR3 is TGCGCCAGCAGCCCGAGCAGTAGCGGGGAAACCTACGAGCAGTACTTC. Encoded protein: CASSPSSSGETYEQYF.